This T cell receptor (beta chain) was obtained from a study of blood T cell repertoires in COVID-19. Per germline, CDR1 MNHEY and CDR2 SVGAGI. After removal of 5 bases from V and 7 bases from J, the junction contained 12 bases not matched to a gene. CDR3 length equals 15 residues. Profiling relied on immunoSEQ multiplex PCR, and the TCRdb table lists in-frame clones only, not all of them. The data show about 160,000 clones, with about nine tenths seen just once and roughly a sixth held by the top ten. This receptor was identified in a man in his 60s with active or convalescent COVID-19. The sequencing sample was made of peripheral blood. The chain combines TRBV6-5 with TRBJ1-2, with TRBD1 matching 8 bases. The CDR3: CASSQLGQALSGYTF. CDR3 sequence (DNA): TGTGCCAGCAGTCAATTGGGACAGGCCCTTAGTGGCTACACCTTC.